The rows below give T cell receptor beta chains drawn from one sample of a study of identical twins. TCRdb processed the 5' RACE reads anew with MiXCR; each CDR3 protein has one entry. This table holds 510,000 or so distinct CDR3 sequences, about 16% found once. This same sample was also taken into another study, of yellow fever vaccine responses in identical twins.

The source material was CD4+ T cells sorted from blood. The source is a young woman in good health. The CDR3 runs from the conserved cysteine through the conserved F or W. A D gene is named only where the DNA matches it firmly. Part of the rows lack a size; the others show once, few, many or a class for expanded clones.

D	V	J	size	DNA	CDR3
.	TRBV10-3	TRBJ2-2	few	TGTGCCATCAGCCGCTCACTAGTCCCGAACACCGGGGAGCTGTTTTTT	CAISRSLVPNTGELFF
TRBD1	TRBV7-9	TRBJ1-2	.	TGTGCCAGCACCCTTCGGGACAGGGGTCTTGTAGACTATGGCTACACCTTC	CASTLRDRGLVDYGYTF
.	TRBV20-1	TRBJ2-4	few	TGCAGTGCTATCGCCAGAGAAGCCAAAAACATTCAGTACTTC	CSAIAREAKNIQYF
TRBD2	TRBV5-1	TRBJ2-1	.	TGCGCCAGCCGCACCCAACTTAGTAGCGGGAGTGGTAATGAGCAGTTCTTC	CASRTQLSSGSGNEQFF
TRBD1	TRBV5-5	TRBJ2-1	few	TGTGCCAGCAGCTTGGTTTCAGGGGGCTCGTCCTACAATGAGCAGTTCTTC	CASSLVSGGSSYNEQFF
TRBD2	TRBV20-1	TRBJ2-1	many	TGCAGTGCTCATAGCGGGGGGGACAATGAGCAGTTCTTC	CSAHSGGDNEQFF
TRBD2	TRBV20-1	TRBJ2-1	few	TGCAGTGCTAGAGCTCGGGGTAGCGGGAGGAGCTATTTCTACAATGAGCAGTTCTTC	CSARARGSGRSYFYNEQFF
TRBD1	TRBV12-3/TRBV12-4	TRBJ2-5	few	TGTGCCAGCAGTGAACAGGGGGCCCAAGAGACCCAGTACTTC	CASSEQGAQETQYF
.	TRBV10-1	TRBJ2-2	.	TGCGCCAGCACGCGGGACCTGAACACCGGGGAGCTGTTTTTT	CASTRDLNTGELFF
.	TRBV5-6	TRBJ2-1	few	TGTGCCAGCAGCCTCCCCGTAGGAAATGAGCAGTTCTTC	CASSLPVGNEQFF
TRBD2	TRBV5-1	TRBJ2-7	once	TGCGCCAGCAGAGGAGGACTAGCGGGAGGCGAGCAGTACTTC	CASRGGLAGGEQYF
.	TRBV6-1	TRBJ2-3	.	TGTGCCAGCAGGGACACCGGCACAGATACGCAGTATTTT	CASRDTGTDTQYF
.	TRBV20-1	TRBJ2-1	.	TGCAGTGCTAGAGATACTTCGCGGCCAAACTCCTACAATGAGCAGTTCTTC	CSARDTSRPNSYNEQFF
TRBD2	TRBV3-1	TRBJ2-3	.	TGTGCCAGCAGTTCGGGACTAGCGGGGACTAGCACAGATACGCAGTATTTT	CASSSGLAGTSTDTQYF
.	TRBV6-1	TRBJ2-3	few	TGTGCCAGCAGAAACACAGGTCAGGCAGATACGCAGTATTTT	CASRNTGQADTQYF
.	TRBV29-1	TRBJ2-1	many	TGCAGCGTTGCGTCGCCCTTGAGCTCCTACAATGAGCAGTTCTTC	CSVASPLSSYNEQFF
.	TRBV12-3/TRBV12-4	TRBJ1-4	.	TGTGCCAGCAGTTTACAGGGGAGAAATGAAAAACTGTTTTTT	CASSLQGRNEKLFF
TRBD1	TRBV12-3/TRBV12-4	TRBJ1-2	.	TGTGCCAGCAGCCTCGGACAGGGGAGAGGCTACACCTTC	CASSLGQGRGYTF
TRBD2	TRBV7-6	TRBJ2-3	.	TGTGCCAGCAGCCGGGGACTAGCGGGACTAAGCACAGATACGCAGTATTTT	CASSRGLAGLSTDTQYF
.	TRBV6-1	TRBJ2-2	.	TGTGCCAGCAGCGCTGGCACCGGGGAGCTGTTTTTT	CASSAGTGELFF
.	TRBV4-1	TRBJ1-1	.	TGCGCCAGCAGCCATCAGGGCCGTCGCACTGAAGCTTTCTTT	CASSHQGRRTEAFF
.	TRBV10-2	TRBJ1-1	many	TGCGCCAGCAGTGACCGGTGGACAGCGAACACTGAAGCTTTCTTT	CASSDRWTANTEAFF
.	TRBV6-2/TRBV6-3	TRBJ1-5	few	TGTGCCAGCAGTTACGAGGGAAGAGGCAATCAGCCCCAGCATTTT	CASSYEGRGNQPQHF
.	TRBV10-3	TRBJ1-5	.	TGTGCCATTCGATCGACAGAGGGCAATCAGCCCCAGCATTTT	CAIRSTEGNQPQHF
TRBD2	TRBV20-1	TRBJ2-1	few	TGCAGTGCTAGAACTAGCGGGAGGCGCAATGAGCAGTTCTTC	CSARTSGRRNEQFF
.	TRBV10-3	TRBJ2-3	.	TGTGCCATCCTTCCCTCCGGGGAGACTAGCACAGATACGCAGTATTTT	CAILPSGETSTDTQYF
.	TRBV5-6	TRBJ2-4	many	TGTGCCAGCAGCGGAGGACAGCCTCTAGCCAAAAACATTCAGTACTTC	CASSGGQPLAKNIQYF
.	TRBV29-1	TRBJ2-2	.	TGCAGCGTTTACAGAAACACCGGGGAGCTGTTTTTT	CSVYRNTGELFF
.	TRBV6-1	TRBJ1-5	.	TGTGCCAGCAGCCGACTCCCGGGGCAGGGTCAGCCCCAGCATTTT	CASSRLPGQGQPQHF
TRBD2	TRBV2	TRBJ2-1	.	TGTGCCAGCAGTGAAGCGCTTTCTGGGACTAGGAAGTTCTTC	CASSEALSGTRKFF
TRBD1	TRBV3-1	TRBJ1-2	few	TGTGCCAGCAGCCAGCAGGTCGGGACAGGTTATGGCTACACCTTC	CASSQQVGTGYGYTF
.	TRBV7-8	TRBJ2-2	few	TGTGCCAGCAGTATGGTCGGGGAGCTGTTTTTT	CASSMVGELFF
TRBD1	TRBV18	TRBJ2-5	few	TGTGCCAGCTCACCACAGGGGGACAGACAAGAGACCCAGTACTTC	CASSPQGDRQETQYF
.	TRBV6-5	TRBJ2-5	.	TGTGCCAGCAGTTACTCCTATAACCCCAAAGAGACCCAGTACTTC	CASSYSYNPKETQYF
.	TRBV11-3	TRBJ2-5	.	TGTGCCAGCAGCTTAGTTATCCCGCCAGGCCAAGAGACCCAGTACTTC	CASSLVIPPGQETQYF
.	TRBV12-3/TRBV12-4	TRBJ1-1	few	TGTGCCAGCAGGTGGGACACTGGCACTGTCGCTTTCTTT	CASRWDTGTVAFF
.	TRBV13	TRBJ1-5	.	TGTGCCAGCAGCTCAACACGTGAAGGCAATCAGCCCCAGCATTTT	CASSSTREGNQPQHF
TRBD2	TRBV27	TRBJ2-1	.	TGTGCCAGCAGTCCTCCCGTTCTAGCGGGTGATCGTGGTGAGCAGTTCTTC	CASSPPVLAGDRGEQFF
.	TRBV3-1	TRBJ1-2	many	TGTGCCAGCAGCCAAGGGTCGGCTAACTATGGCTACACCTTC	CASSQGSANYGYTF
.	TRBV28	TRBJ2-3	few	TGTGCCAGCAGTTCAGGGAAGGCAGATACGCAGTATTTT	CASSSGKADTQYF
.	TRBV20-1	TRBJ2-5	few	TGCAGTGCTAGGGGAGATGCTTCGGGGGAGACCCAGTACTTC	CSARGDASGETQYF
.	TRBV27	TRBJ2-6	.	TGTGCCAGCAGTCCTTTCAGCCTTAGCTCTGGGGCCAACGTCCTGACTTTC	CASSPFSLSSGANVLTF
TRBD1	TRBV6-5	TRBJ2-1	few	TGTGCCAGCAGTTCCGTCTGGGACAGGGAAAACAATGAGCAGTTCTTC	CASSSVWDRENNEQFF
.	TRBV5-1	TRBJ2-7	few	TGCGCCAGCAGCTTGTCGTCGGCGTCCTACGAGCAGTACTTC	CASSLSSASYEQYF
TRBD1	TRBV5-1	TRBJ2-3	few	TGCGCCAGCAGCACCGGGACAGGGATGGACACAGATACGCAGTATTTT	CASSTGTGMDTDTQYF
TRBD1	TRBV12-3/TRBV12-4	TRBJ2-2	many	TGTGCCAGCAGTTCTGGGACAGGGAGGGCCGGGGAGCTGTTTTTT	CASSSGTGRAGELFF
TRBD2	TRBV20-1	TRBJ2-1	few	TGCAGTGCTAGAGATCAAACGGGAGGGAAATGGAATGAGCAGTTCTTC	CSARDQTGGKWNEQFF
.	TRBV5-6	TRBJ2-1	few	TGTGCCAGCAGCTTGGGTATAGGAGCGTTTAATGAGCAGTTCTTC	CASSLGIGAFNEQFF
TRBD1	TRBV29-1	TRBJ1-4	many	TGCAGCGTTGGGAGGACAGGTGAAAAACTGTTTTTT	CSVGRTGEKLFF
.	TRBV12-3/TRBV12-4	TRBJ2-3	few	TGTGCCAGCAGTTTAAGTGGTTGGGATACGCAGTATTTT	CASSLSGWDTQYF
.	TRBV27	TRBJ1-2	many	TGTGCCAGCAGTTTATCGATGACTGCTAACTATGGCTACACCTTC	CASSLSMTANYGYTF
TRBD2	TRBV12-3/TRBV12-4	TRBJ2-1	.	TGTGCCAGCACGCTAGGACTAGCGGGAGGGTCTGAGCAGTTCTTC	CASTLGLAGGSEQFF
.	TRBV7-8	TRBJ1-2	many	TGTGCCAGCAGCTTAGACGGGAACTATGGCTACACCTTC	CASSLDGNYGYTF
TRBD2	TRBV20-1	TRBJ2-1	.	TGCAGTGCTCGTCTAGCGGGCATTGGAAATGAGCAGTTCTTC	CSARLAGIGNEQFF
.	TRBV12-3/TRBV12-4	TRBJ2-7	many	TGTGCCAGCAGTTCCCGGGACAACTCCTACGAGCAGTACTTC	CASSSRDNSYEQYF